This T cell receptor (beta chain) was retrieved from a study of shared clonotypes between healthy human individuals. Study overall: The cohort had a couple of women and a few men, ages 18 to 49. Study observations and caveats: The study sampled only blood, and tissue repertoires likely differ.

Researchers partitioned CD4+ cells into CD45RA+ naive and CD45RA-negative memory subsets. Of note for this clone: The antigen is not known. In the same sample, other DNA sequences code for this CDR3.

The table came from immunoSEQ multiplex PCR; TCRdb's copy has only in-frame clones and leaves some out. The data contain roughly 2 million clones, 85% to 95% of them singletons. V was cut by 1 base and J by 4 bases, with 5 bases left in between. CDR3 length: 11 residues. The germline CDR1 and CDR2 sequences are GTSNPN and SVGIG (reference sequence). The sequenced sample was naive CD4+ T cells sorted from blood. Subset given: CD45RA+ positively selected. The source of this sequence is a man between 18 and 35 years old in good health. The chain is built from TRBV30 and TRBJ2-7; D is ambiguous. DNA for the CDR3: TGTGCCTGGAGTGCATCGTACGAGCAGTACTTC. It encodes CAWSASYEQYF.